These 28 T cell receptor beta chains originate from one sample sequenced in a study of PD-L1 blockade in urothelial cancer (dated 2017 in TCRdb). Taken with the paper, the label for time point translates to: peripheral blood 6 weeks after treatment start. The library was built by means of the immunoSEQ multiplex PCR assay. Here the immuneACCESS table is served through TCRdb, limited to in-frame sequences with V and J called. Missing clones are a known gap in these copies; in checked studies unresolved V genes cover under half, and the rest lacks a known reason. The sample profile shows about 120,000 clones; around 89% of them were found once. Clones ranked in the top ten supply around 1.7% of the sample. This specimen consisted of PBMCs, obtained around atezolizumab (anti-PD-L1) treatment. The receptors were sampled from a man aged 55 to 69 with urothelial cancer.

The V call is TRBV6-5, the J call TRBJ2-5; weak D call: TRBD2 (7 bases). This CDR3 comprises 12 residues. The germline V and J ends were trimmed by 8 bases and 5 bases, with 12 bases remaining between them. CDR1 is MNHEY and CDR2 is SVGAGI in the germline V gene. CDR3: CASRGAGETQYF. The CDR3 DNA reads TGTGCCAGCCGGGGGGCGGGGGAGACCCAGTACTTC.

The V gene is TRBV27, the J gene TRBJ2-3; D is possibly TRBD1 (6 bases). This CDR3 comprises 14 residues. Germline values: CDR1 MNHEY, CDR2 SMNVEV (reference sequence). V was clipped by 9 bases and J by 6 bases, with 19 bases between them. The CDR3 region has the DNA TGTGCCAGGTCCCTCCGCAGGGGAATCGATACGCAGTATTTT. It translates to CARSLRRGIDTQYF.

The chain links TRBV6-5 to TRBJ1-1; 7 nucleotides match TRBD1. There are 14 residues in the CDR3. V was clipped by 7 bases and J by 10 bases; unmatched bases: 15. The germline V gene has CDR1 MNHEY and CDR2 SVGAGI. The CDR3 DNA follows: TGTGCCAGCACAAGGAGGGGGCGCCGAAATGGAGCTTTCTTT. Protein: CASTRRGRRNGAFF.

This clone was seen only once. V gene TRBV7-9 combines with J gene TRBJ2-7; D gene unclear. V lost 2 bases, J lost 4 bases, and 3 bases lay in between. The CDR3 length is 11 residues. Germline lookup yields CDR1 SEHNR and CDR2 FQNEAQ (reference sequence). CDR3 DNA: TGTGCCAGCAGCTTATATTACGAGCAGTACTTC. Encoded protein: CASSLYYEQYF.

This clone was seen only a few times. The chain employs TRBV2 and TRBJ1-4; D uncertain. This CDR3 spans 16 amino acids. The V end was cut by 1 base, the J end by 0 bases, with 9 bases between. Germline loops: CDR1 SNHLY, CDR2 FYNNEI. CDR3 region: CASSEEEGATNEKLFF. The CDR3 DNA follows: TGTGCCAGCAGTGAAGAGGAGGGAGCAACTAATGAAAAACTGTTTTTT.

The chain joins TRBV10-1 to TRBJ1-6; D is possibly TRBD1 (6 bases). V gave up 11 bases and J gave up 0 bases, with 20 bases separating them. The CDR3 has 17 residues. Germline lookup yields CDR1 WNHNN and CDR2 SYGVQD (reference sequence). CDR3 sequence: CAGPGHRSSSYNSPLHF. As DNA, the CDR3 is TGCGCCGGCCCGGGACATCGATCGAGCTCCTATAATTCACCCCTCCACTTT.

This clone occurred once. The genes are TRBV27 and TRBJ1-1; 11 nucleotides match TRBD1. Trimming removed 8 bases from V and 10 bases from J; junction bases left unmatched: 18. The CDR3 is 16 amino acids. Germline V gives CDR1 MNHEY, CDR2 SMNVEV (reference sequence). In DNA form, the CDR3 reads TGTGCCAGCGGGAGCGGCGGACAGGGGGCTAGTCGTGTAGCTTTCTTT. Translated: CASGSGGQGASRVAFF.

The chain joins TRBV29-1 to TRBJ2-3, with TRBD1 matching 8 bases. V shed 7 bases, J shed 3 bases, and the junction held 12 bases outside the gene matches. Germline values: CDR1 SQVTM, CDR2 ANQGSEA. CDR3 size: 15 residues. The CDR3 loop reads CSATGGPTGTDTQYF. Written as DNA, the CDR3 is TGCAGCGCTACAGGGGGGCCCACCGGGACAGATACGCAGTATTTT.

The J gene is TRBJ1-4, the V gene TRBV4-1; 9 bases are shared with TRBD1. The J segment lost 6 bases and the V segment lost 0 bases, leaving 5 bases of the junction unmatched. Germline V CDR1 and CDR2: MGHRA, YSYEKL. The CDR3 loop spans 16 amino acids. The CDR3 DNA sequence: TGCGCCAGCAGCCAAGAGGGGACAGGGATATATGAAAAACTGTTTTTT. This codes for CASSQEGTGIYEKLFF.

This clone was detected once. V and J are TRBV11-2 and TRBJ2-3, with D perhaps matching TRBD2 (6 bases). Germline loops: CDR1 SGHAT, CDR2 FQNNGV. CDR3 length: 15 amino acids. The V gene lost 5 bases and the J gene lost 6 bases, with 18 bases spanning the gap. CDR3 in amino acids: CASSPPGLEIDTQYF. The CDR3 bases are TGTGCCAGCAGCCCGCCGGGACTCGAGATCGATACGCAGTATTTT.

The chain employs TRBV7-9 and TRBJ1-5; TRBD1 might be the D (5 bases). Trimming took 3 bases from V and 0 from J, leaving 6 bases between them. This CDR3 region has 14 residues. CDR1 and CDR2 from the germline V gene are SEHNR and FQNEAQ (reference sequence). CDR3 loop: CASSLDISNQPQHF. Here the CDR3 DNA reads TGTGCCAGCAGCTTGGACATTAGCAATCAGCCCCAGCATTTT.

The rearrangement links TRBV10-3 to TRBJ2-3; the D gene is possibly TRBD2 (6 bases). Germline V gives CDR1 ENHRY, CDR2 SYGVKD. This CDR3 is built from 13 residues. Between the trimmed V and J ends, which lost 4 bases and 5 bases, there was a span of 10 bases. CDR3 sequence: CAISGDSRDTQYF. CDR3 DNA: TGTGCCATCAGTGGGGACTCCCGAGATACGCAGTATTTT.

CDR3 loop: CASSPQGGTYEQYF. The CDR3 bases are TGTGCCAGCAGTCCTCAGGGCGGGACCTACGAGCAGTACTTC. The rearrangement joins TRBV7-9 to TRBJ2-7, with D maybe TRBD2 (6 bases). The CDR3 totals 14 residues. The ends were cut back, 6 bases at V and 2 bases at J, with 14 bases in the middle. Germline CDR1 SEHNR, CDR2 FQNEAQ (reference sequence).

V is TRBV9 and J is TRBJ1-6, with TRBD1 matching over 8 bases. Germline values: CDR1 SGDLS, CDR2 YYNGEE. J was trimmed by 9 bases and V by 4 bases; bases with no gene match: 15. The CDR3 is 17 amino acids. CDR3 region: CASSPRGDRTRGSPLHF. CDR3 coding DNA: TGTGCCAGCAGCCCCCGGGGGGACAGGACACGAGGTTCACCCCTCCACTTT.

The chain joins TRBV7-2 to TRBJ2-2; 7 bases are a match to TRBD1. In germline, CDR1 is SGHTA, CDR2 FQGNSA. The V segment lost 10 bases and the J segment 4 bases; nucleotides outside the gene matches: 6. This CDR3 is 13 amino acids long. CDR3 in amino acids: CATSQGSTGELFF. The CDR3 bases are TGTGCCACCTCACAGGGGAGCACCGGGGAGCTGTTTTTT. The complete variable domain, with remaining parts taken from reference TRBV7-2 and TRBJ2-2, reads GAGVSQSPSNKVTEKGKDVELRCDPISGHTALYWYRQSLGQGLEFLIYFQGNSAPDKSGLPSDRFSAERTGGSVSTLTIQRTQQEDSAVYLCATSQGSTGELFFGEGSRLTVL.

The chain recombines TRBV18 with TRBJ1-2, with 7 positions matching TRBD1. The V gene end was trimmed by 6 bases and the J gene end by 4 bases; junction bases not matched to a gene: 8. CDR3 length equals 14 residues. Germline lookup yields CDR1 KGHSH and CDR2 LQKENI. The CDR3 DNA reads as TGTGCCAGCTCCCAAACCAGGGACAGCTATGGCTACACCTTC. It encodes CASSQTRDSYGYTF. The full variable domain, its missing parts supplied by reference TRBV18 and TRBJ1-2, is NAGVMQNPRHLVRRRGQEARLRCSPMKGHSHVYWYRQLPEEGLKFMVYLQKENIIDESGMPKERFSAEFPKEGPSILRIQQVVRGDSAAYFCASSQTRDSYGYTFGSGTRLTVV.

CDR3 sequence: CASSQVQGQETQYF. The CDR3 nucleotides are TGCGCCAGCAGCCAAGTTCAGGGCCAAGAGACCCAGTACTTC. The V gene is TRBV4-1, the J gene TRBJ2-5, with a possible D match to TRBD1 (5 bases). V gave up 1 base and J gave up 1 base, with 7 bases separating them. The CDR3 has 14 amino acids. Germline CDR1 MGHRA, CDR2 YSYEKL.

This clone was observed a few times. The CDR3 bases are TGTGCCAGCAGCCGGACTAGCGGGGGGACCGGGGAGCTGTTTTTT. Protein: CASSRTSGGTGELFF. This rearrangement joins TRBV5-4 to TRBJ2-2; TRBD2 agrees at 14 bases. There are 15 residues in the CDR3. Per germline, CDR1 SGHNT and CDR2 YYREEE (reference sequence). V lost 4 bases and J lost 5; bases outside the gene matches: 1.

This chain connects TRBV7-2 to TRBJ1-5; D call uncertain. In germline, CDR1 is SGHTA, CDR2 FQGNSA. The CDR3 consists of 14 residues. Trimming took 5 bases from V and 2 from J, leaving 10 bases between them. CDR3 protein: CASSPTGGNQPQHF. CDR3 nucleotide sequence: TGTGCCAGCAGCCCGACGGGAGGCAATCAGCCCCAGCATTTT.

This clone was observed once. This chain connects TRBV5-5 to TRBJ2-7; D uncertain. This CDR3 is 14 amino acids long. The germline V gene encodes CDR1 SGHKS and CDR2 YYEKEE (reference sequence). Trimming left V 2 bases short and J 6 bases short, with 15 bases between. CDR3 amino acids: CASSFPANPGEQYF. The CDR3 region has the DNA TGTGCCAGCAGCTTCCCGGCCAACCCAGGCGAGCAGTACTTC.

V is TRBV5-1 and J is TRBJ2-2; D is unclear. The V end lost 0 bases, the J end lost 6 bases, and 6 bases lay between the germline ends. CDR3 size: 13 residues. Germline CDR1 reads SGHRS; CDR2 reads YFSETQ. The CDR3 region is CASSLGTAGELFF. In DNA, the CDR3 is TGCGCCAGCAGCTTGGGAACGGCCGGGGAGCTGTTTTTT.

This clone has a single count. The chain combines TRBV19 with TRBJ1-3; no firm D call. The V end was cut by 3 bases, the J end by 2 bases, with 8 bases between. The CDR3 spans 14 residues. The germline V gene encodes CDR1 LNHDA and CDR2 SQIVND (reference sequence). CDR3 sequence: CASSIWGAGNTIYF. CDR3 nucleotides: TGTGCCAGTAGTATTTGGGGAGCTGGAAACACCATATATTTT.

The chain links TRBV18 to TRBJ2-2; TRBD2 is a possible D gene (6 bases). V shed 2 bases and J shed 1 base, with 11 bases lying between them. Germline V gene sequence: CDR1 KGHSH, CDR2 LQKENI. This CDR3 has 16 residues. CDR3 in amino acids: CASSPAGQQNTGELFF. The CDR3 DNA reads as TGTGCCAGCTCACCAGCGGGGCAGCAGAACACCGGGGAGCTGTTTTTT.

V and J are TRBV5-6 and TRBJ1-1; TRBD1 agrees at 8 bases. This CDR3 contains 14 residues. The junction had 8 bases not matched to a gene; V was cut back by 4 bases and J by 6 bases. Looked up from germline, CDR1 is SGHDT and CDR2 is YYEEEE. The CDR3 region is CASSLGQASAEAFF. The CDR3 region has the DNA TGTGCCAGCAGCCTGGGACAGGCGAGCGCTGAAGCTTTCTTT.

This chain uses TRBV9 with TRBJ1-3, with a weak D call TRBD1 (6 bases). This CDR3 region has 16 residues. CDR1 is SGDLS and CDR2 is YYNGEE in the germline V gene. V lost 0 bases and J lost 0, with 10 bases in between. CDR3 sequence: CASSVVGGDSGNTIYF. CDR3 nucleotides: TGTGCCAGCAGCGTAGTAGGGGGGGACTCTGGAAACACCATATATTTT.

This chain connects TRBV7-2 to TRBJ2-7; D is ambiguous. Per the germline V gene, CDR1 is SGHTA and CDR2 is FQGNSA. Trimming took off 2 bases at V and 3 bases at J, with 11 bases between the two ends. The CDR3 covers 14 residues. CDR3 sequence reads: CASSLRSEHYEQYF. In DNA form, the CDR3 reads TGTGCCAGCAGCTTACGGTCCGAGCACTACGAGCAGTACTTC.

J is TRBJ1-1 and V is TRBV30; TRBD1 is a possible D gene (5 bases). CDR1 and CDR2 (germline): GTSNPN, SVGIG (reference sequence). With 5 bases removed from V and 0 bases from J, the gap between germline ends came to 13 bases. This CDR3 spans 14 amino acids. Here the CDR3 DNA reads TGTGCCTGGTGTACAGGAGCTATGAACACTGAAGCTTTCTTT. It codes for CAWCTGAMNTEAFF.

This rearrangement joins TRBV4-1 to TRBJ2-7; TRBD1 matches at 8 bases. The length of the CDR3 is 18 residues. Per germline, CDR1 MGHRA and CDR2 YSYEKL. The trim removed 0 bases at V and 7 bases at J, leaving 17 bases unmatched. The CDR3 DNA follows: TGCGCCAGCAGCCAAGATCCCATGGACAGGGCACCCCTTCTGGAGCAGTACTTC. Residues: CASSQDPMDRAPLLEQYF.